The 22 T cell receptor beta chains in this list originate from one sample, sequenced in a study of beta chain features in type 1 diabetes. Expressed TCRB transcripts got sequenced, as all isolated RNA was reverse transcribed. Repertoires were generated with immunoSEQ multiplex PCR, while TCRdb's copy carries only in-frame clones and drops some. Of about 350,000 clones listed, 15% to 20% were seen once; the top ten hold under 0.05%. The sample consisted of naive CD4+ T cells from blood. These receptors came from a woman under 30 in good health.

The chain links TRBV30 to TRBJ1-5, with D possibly being TRBD1 (5 bases). Germline V gene lookup returns CDR1 GTSNPN and CDR2 SVGIG (reference sequence). This CDR3 spans 15 amino acids. V was cut by 2 bases and J by 0 bases, with 11 bases left in between. This CDR3 is CAWSWGGDSNQPQHF. The CDR3 DNA is TGTGCCTGGAGTTGGGGGGGAGATAGCAATCAGCCCCAGCATTTT.

This clone was seen more than once but under ten times. V gene TRBV7-8 combines with J gene TRBJ2-1; 10 nucleotides match TRBD2. This CDR3 spans 15 amino acids. V lost 2 bases to trimming and J lost 7 bases; unmatched junction nucleotides: 5. Per the germline V gene, CDR1 is SGHVS and CDR2 is FQNEAQ. The CDR3 coding sequence is TGTGCCAGCAGCTTAAGTCCTAGCGGGAGAAATGAGCAGTTCTTC. This codes for CASSLSPSGRNEQFF. The whole variable domain, filled in from reference TRBV7-8 and TRBJ2-1, reads GAGVSQSPRYKVAKRGQDVALRCDPISGHVSLFWYQQALGQGPEFLTYFQNEAQLDKSGLPSDRFFAERPEGSVSTLKIQRTQQEDSAVYLCASSLSPSGRNEQFFGPGTRLTVL.

The chain links TRBV5-6 to TRBJ1-2; possible D gene TRBD1, 6 bases. The V gene's germline CDR1 is SGHDT and CDR2 YYEEEE. Trimming stripped 4 bases from V and 4 bases from J, with 11 bases between. This CDR3 has 13 residues. The CDR3 DNA reads as TGTGCCAGCAGCCCCGGACAGTCCTATGGCTACACCTTC. It yields the protein CASSPGQSYGYTF.

A few counts support this clone. The rearrangement joins TRBV19 to TRBJ2-5; D may be TRBD1 (6 bases). V was pared by 5 bases and J by 5 bases, with 15 bases between. Germline CDR1 and CDR2: LNHDA and SQIVND (reference sequence). The CDR3 extends over 14 amino acids. The CDR3 DNA reads TGTGCCAGTAGTGGCGGACAGACGAGGGAGACCCAGTACTTC. It is translated as CASSGGQTRETQYF. Full variable domain (remainder filled in from reference TRBV19 and TRBJ2-5): DGGITQSPKYLFRKEGQNVTLSCEQNLNHDAMYWYRQDPGQGLRLIYYSQIVNDFQKGDIAEGYSVSREKKESFPLTVTSAQKNPTAFYLCASSGGQTRETQYFGPGTRLLVL.

A few counts support this clone. The chain uses TRBV5-1 and TRBJ1-5, with D uncertain. Germline CDR1 reads SGHRS; CDR2 reads YFSETQ. The CDR3 length is 13 residues. V was clipped by 4 bases and J by 3 bases, with 8 bases between them. The CDR3 DNA reads as TGCGCCAGCAGCCCAGGTCTCAATCAGCCCCAGCATTTT. Protein sequence: CASSPGLNQPQHF.

This chain uses TRBV5-4 with TRBJ2-5; D may be TRBD2 (6 bases). Germline CDR1 is SGHNT and CDR2 is YYREEE (reference sequence). The CDR3 runs to 13 residues. Trimming removed 7 bases from V and 3 bases from J, with 13 bases in between. The CDR3 sequence: CASSGVAEETQYF. DNA of the CDR3: TGTGCCAGCTCGGGAGTAGCGGAAGAGACCCAGTACTTC.

This clone was seen a few times. The genes are TRBV18 and TRBJ2-5; 7 bases align to TRBD1. J gave up 0 bases and V 3 bases, and 1 base lay outside the gene matches. CDR1 is KGHSH, CDR2 LQKENI, per germline. This CDR3 contains 14 residues. The CDR3 coding sequence is TGTGCCAGCTCACCGGGACAGAACCAAGAGACCCAGTACTTC. This sequence encodes CASSPGQNQETQYF.

This rearrangement joins TRBV10-3 to TRBJ2-5, with 7 bases lining up with TRBD2. The CDR3 is 16 amino acids. V shed 3 bases, J shed 5 bases, and the junction held 12 bases outside the gene matches. CDR1 is ENHRY, CDR2 SYGVKD, per germline. CDR3 region: CAISESGGSDGETQYF. The CDR3 nucleotides are TGTGCCATCAGTGAATCGGGCGGGAGTGATGGTGAGACCCAGTACTTC.

This clone has more than one count but fewer than ten. The rearrangement uses TRBV9 and TRBJ1-4, with 7 bases fitting TRBD1. Germline assignment: CDR1 SGDLS and CDR2 YYNGEE. The length of the CDR3 is 15 residues. Unmatched junction bases numbered 13, after V lost 3 bases and J lost 11 bases. The DNA for the CDR3 is TGTGCCAGCAGCGCCCGAGGGGACAGCGGGGGCAAACTGTTTTTT. Its translation is CASSARGDSGGKLFF.

The chain couples TRBV11-2 to TRBJ2-3; 14 nucleotides align to TRBD2. The ends lost 6 bases at V and 6 bases at J; junction bases unmatched: 5. Germline lookup yields CDR1 SGHAT and CDR2 FQNNGV. The CDR3 is 15 amino acids. CDR3 protein: CASRPTSGGVDTQYF. As DNA, the CDR3 is TGTGCCAGCAGACCGACTAGCGGGGGGGTCGATACGCAGTATTTT.

The chain carries TRBV4-1 and TRBJ2-3; the D gene is possibly TRBD2 (6 bases). V dropped 1 base and J dropped 7 bases, with 12 bases sitting between them. CDR1 MGHRA and CDR2 YSYEKL come from the germline V gene. There are 14 residues in the CDR3. This CDR3 reads CASSQASGLNTQYF. DNA of the CDR3: TGCGCCAGCAGCCAAGCCTCCGGACTAAATACGCAGTATTTT.

The gene calls are TRBV7-2 and TRBJ1-1; 11 bases line up with TRBD1. The J segment lost 5 bases and the V segment lost 5 bases, leaving 10 bases of the junction unmatched. The CDR3 contains 16 residues. Germline V gives CDR1 SGHTA, CDR2 FQGNSA. The CDR3 bases are TGTGCCAGCAGCCCAGGACAGGGGGCTTCGGGGACTGAAGCTTTCTTT. Its protein is CASSPGQGASGTEAFF.

The gene calls are TRBV29-1 and TRBJ2-7; TRBD1 is a possible D gene (6 bases). CDR1 and CDR2 (germline): SQVTM, ANQGSEA. This CDR3 contains 14 residues. V was trimmed by 6 bases and J by 0 bases, leaving 15 bases between them. The chain's CDR3 is CSVRRTDSSYEQYF. For the CDR3, the DNA is TGCAGCGTCCGCCGGACAGACAGCTCCTACGAGCAGTACTTC.

This clone was seen only a few times. The chain has TRBV2 and TRBJ2-2; the D is unclear. CDR1 and CDR2 (germline): SNHLY, FYNNEI. V lost 7 bases and J lost 6, with 12 bases in between. The CDR3 runs to 13 residues. CDR3 DNA sequence: TGTGCCAGCACCGGCGCAGGTCCCGGGGAGCTGTTTTTT. It yields the protein CASTGAGPGELFF.

The chain carries TRBV30 and TRBJ2-1; D call uncertain. The CDR3 loop spans 12 amino acids. Germline V gene lookup returns CDR1 GTSNPN and CDR2 SVGIG (reference sequence). Trimming left V 5 bases short and J 5 bases short, with 10 bases between. In DNA, the CDR3 is TGTGCCTGGTGGAAGAGCGACAATGAGCAGTTCTTC. As protein: CAWWKSDNEQFF.

The V gene is TRBV6-5, the J gene TRBJ2-1; 9 bases are a match to TRBD2. After removal of 6 bases from V and 4 bases from J, the junction contained 7 bases not matched to a gene. The CDR3 totals 15 residues. The germline gives CDR1 MNHEY, CDR2 SVGAGI. The CDR3 spells CASSPLAGPYNEQFF. Written as DNA, the CDR3 is TGTGCCAGCAGCCCTCTAGCGGGGCCGTACAATGAGCAGTTCTTC.

The chain is built from TRBV4-1 and TRBJ1-2; 9 bases fit TRBD1. The CDR3 has 15 amino acids. Trimming cost V 3 bases and J 7 bases; bases outside gene matches: 9. Germline V gives CDR1 MGHRA, CDR2 YSYEKL. CDR3 coding DNA: TGCGCCAGCAGCCAGGCGATTGGGACAGGGCGTGGCTACACCTTC. Protein: CASSQAIGTGRGYTF.

This clone was seen a handful of times. The chain joins TRBV7-9 to TRBJ1-2; no definite D call. Germline-derived CDR1 and CDR2 are SEHNR and FQNEAQ (reference sequence). V lost 2 bases, J lost 3 bases, and 13 bases lay in between. The CDR3 length is 15 residues. CDR3 sequence reads: CASSLWEGEYYGYTF. Here the CDR3 DNA reads TGTGCCAGCAGCTTATGGGAGGGAGAATACTATGGCTACACCTTC.

The V and J genes are TRBV28 and TRBJ2-2, with unresolved D. Germline loops: CDR1 MDHEN, CDR2 SYDVKM. The CDR3 covers 13 residues. Trimming shortened V by 3 bases and J by 1 base, and 3 bases separated the two germline ends. The CDR3 sequence: CASSFRNTGELFF. In DNA, the CDR3 is TGTGCCAGCAGTTTCAGGAACACCGGGGAGCTGTTTTTT.

This chain joins TRBV18 and TRBJ1-5, with 7 nucleotides matching TRBD1. Losses at the gene ends were 3 bases for V and 0 bases for J; bases not matched to a gene: 5. Germline CDR1 reads KGHSH; CDR2 reads LQKENI. This CDR3 region has 16 residues. The CDR3 region is CASSPAGGNSNQPQHF. CDR3 sequence (DNA): TGTGCCAGCTCACCCGCAGGGGGGAATAGCAATCAGCCCCAGCATTTT.

This clone was observed a handful of times. The V call is TRBV29-1, the J call TRBJ2-7, with 13 nucleotides matching TRBD2. Looked up from germline, CDR1 is SQVTM and CDR2 is ANQGSEA. Trimming removed 4 bases from V and 6 bases from J; junction bases left unmatched: 6. The CDR3 runs to 14 residues. The CDR3 nucleotides read TGCAGCGTTGTAATCGGACTAGCGGGAGCCGAGCAGTACTTC. Translated: CSVVIGLAGAEQYF.

This clone was found a few times. J is TRBJ1-1 and V is TRBV29-1, with D possibly matching TRBD1 (5 bases). This CDR3 contains 14 residues. Germline values: CDR1 SQVTM, CDR2 ANQGSEA. The V end lost 3 bases, the J end lost 3 bases, and 14 bases lay between the germline ends. For the CDR3, the DNA is TGCAGCGTTGAGCTTACCTCGGGGGACACTGAAGCTTTCTTT. This translates into CSVELTSGDTEAFF.